This T cell receptor (beta chain) was retrieved from a study of T cell responses to AZD1222 COVID-19 vaccine. Study observations and caveats: Every sample of the repertoires postdated the peak T cell response. Once two AZD1222 doses were given, Spike-specific TCR breadth and depth went up.

Method: immunoSEQ multiplex PCR; TCRdb's copy keeps in-frame clones and lacks some. Here the sample spans 95,000 to 150,000 clones, about 90% being singletons. V was cut by 9 bases and J by 5 bases, with 12 bases left in between. The CDR3 length is 12 residues. The germline V gene encodes CDR1 KGHDR and CDR2 SFDVKD. This clone was seen a single time. Its target is not known. Sequencing used peripheral blood, obtained on day 0 of MenACWY control vaccination. The origin of this receptor is an adult in good health. The chain uses TRBV24-1 and TRBJ1-2, with D possibly matching TRBD1 (5 bases). In DNA, the CDR3 is TGTGCCACCCGGGACTTTTGGTATGGCTACACCTTC. It codes for CATRDFWYGYTF.